This T cell receptor beta chain was found in a study of T cells after yellow fever vaccination. Findings and caveats of the study: Any FACS-sorted repertoire could hold abundant clonotypes that contaminate it from the bulk population. Overlap between CD4 and CD8 compartments was detected for a small share of clonotypes.

UMIs and a universal primer site were added when TCR cDNA was made by 5'RACE template switching. TCRdb reprocessed the 5' RACE reads with MiXCR, giving one entry per CDR3 protein. The sample contains nearly 550,000 distinct CDR3 sequences, under 25% of which appear only once. As to this clonotype: Its antigen remains unidentified.

Germline-derived CDR1 and CDR2 are SGHNT and YENEEA. The junction had 6 bases not matched to a gene; V was cut back by 4 bases and J by 6 bases. The CDR3 covers 13 residues. This rearrangement joins TRBV11-3 to TRBJ2-7, with 7 bases that match TRBD2. This clonotype was sampled from a man in his thirties or forties who received the YFV17D yellow fever vaccine. Specimen: PBMCs, collected 15 days after the yellow fever booster vaccination. CDR3 loop: CASSSSWGGEQYF. CDR3 nucleotide sequence: TGTGCCAGCAGCTCCTCCTGGGGGGGCGAGCAGTACTTC.